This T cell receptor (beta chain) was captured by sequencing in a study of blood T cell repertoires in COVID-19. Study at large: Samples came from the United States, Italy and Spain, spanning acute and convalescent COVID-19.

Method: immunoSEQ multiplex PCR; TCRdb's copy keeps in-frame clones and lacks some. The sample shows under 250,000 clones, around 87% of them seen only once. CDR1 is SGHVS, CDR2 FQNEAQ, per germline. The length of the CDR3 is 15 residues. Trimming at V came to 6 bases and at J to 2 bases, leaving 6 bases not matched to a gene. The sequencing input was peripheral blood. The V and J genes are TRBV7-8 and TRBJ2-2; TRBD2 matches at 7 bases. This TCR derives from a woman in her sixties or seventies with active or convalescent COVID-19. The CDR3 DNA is TGTGCCAGCAGTCCCGGGACTAAAAACACCGGGGAGCTGTTTTTT. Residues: CASSPGTKNTGELFF.